The 23 T cell receptor beta chains below come from one sample, sequenced in a study of T-cell memory formation after mild COVID-19. TCRdb ran MiXCR on the 5' RACE reads and lists one entry per CDR3 protein. The data show 30,000 to 40,000 distinct CDR3 sequences, about 10% seen once. The specimen was PBMCs or a T cell subset sorted from them (not recorded which). Receptors were obtained from a man between 18 and 35 years old who had mild COVID-19 (a few samples of this study predate the infection). Cell type and time point are not known.

In its sample, this clonotype was seen many times. This sequence joins TRBV20-1 and TRBJ2-1; D tentatively fits TRBD1 or TRBD2 (5 bases each). The ends were cut back, 5 bases at V and 6 bases at J, with 17 bases in the middle. The CDR3 is made up of 14 amino acids. Germline V gene sequence: CDR1 DFQATT, CDR2 SNEGSKA (reference sequence). Here the CDR3 DNA reads TGCAGTGCTGACCCCTTGGGGGTGGGCAATGAGCAGTTCTTC. Translated: CSADPLGVGNEQFF.

This clonotype was recorded a few times. The chain combines TRBV5-5 with TRBJ1-6; no firm D call. CDR3 length: 14 amino acids. The V gene lost 3 bases and the J gene lost 0 bases, with 4 bases spanning the gap. Germline CDR1 reads SGHKS; CDR2 reads YYEKEE (reference sequence). The CDR3, as DNA: TGTGCCAGCAGCTGGGGCTCCTATAATTCACCCCTCCACTTT. It translates to CASSWGSYNSPLHF.

By share of the sample, this clonotype is medium-sized (0.01 to 0.1%). The chain employs TRBV29-1 and TRBJ2-2; TRBD2 aligns across 10 bases. The V gene end was trimmed by 3 bases and the J gene end by 3 bases; junction bases not matched to a gene: 1. The germline CDR1 and CDR2 sequences are SQVTM and ANQGSEA. The CDR3 is 14 amino acids. DNA for the CDR3: TGCAGCGTTGACAGCGGGGGGGACACCGGGGAGCTGTTTTTT. Translating it yields CSVDSGGDTGELFF.

This clonotype was seen at least ten times. The CDR3 nucleotides are TGTGCCAGCAGCGTTGTCCTAGCGGGACAAGAGACCCAGTACTTC. Its translation: CASSVVLAGQETQYF. The V and J genes are TRBV5-4 and TRBJ2-5; 9 bases are shared with TRBD2. V dropped 4 bases and J dropped 2; count of bases not matched to a gene: 6. Germline V lookup: CDR1 SGHNT, CDR2 YYREEE (reference sequence). The length of the CDR3 is 15 residues.

This clonotype was picked up many times. This rearrangement joins TRBV20-1 to TRBJ1-5, with a tentative D call TRBD1 (6 bases). The CDR3 contains 13 residues. The V gene's germline CDR1 is DFQATT and CDR2 SNEGSKA (reference sequence). Trimming left V 3 bases short and J 4 bases short, with 10 bases between. The DNA of the CDR3 is TGCAGTGCTAGCGACAGGCAGAATCAGCCCCAGCATTTT. Translating gives CSASDRQNQPQHF.

Ten or more counts support this clonotype. The gene calls are TRBV11-2 and TRBJ2-1, with 7 bases identical to TRBD1. CDR1 is SGHAT, CDR2 FQNNGV, per germline. The CDR3 is made up of 16 amino acids. Trimming took 5 bases from V and 2 from J; bases not matched to a gene: 9. The DNA for the CDR3 is TGTGCCAGCAGCCTGCTACAGGGGAGCACCTACAATGAGCAGTTCTTC. Translating it yields CASSLLQGSTYNEQFF.

This clonotype was counted a few times. The chain carries TRBV2 and TRBJ2-1; 10 bases fit TRBD2. After removal of 7 bases from V and 3 bases from J, the junction contained 6 bases not matched to a gene. Per germline, CDR1 SNHLY and CDR2 FYNNEI. The CDR3 has 15 residues. The CDR3 nucleotides read TGTGCCAGCACCCTTAGCGGGGGGAGCTACAATGAGCAGTTCTTC. It codes for CASTLSGGSYNEQFF.

The V call is TRBV12-3 or TRBV12-4, the J call TRBJ1-2; 8 nucleotides align to TRBD1. The CDR3 has 16 residues. The V gene end was trimmed by 6 bases and the J gene end by 4 bases; junction bases not matched to a gene: 13. CDR3 DNA: TGTGCCAGCAGCCCGGCGAGGACAGGGTACTTCTATGGCTACACCTTC. Translation gives CASSPARTGYFYGYTF.

This clonotype was found a few times. The V call is TRBV6-5, the J call TRBJ1-1, with D possibly TRBD1 on 6 matching bases. CDR3 length: 15 amino acids. The V gene lost 5 bases and the J gene lost 0 bases, with 13 bases spanning the gap. Germline V gene sequence: CDR1 MNHEY, CDR2 SVGAGI. The DNA for the CDR3 is TGTGCCAGCAGTCCTCGCGGGGGCATGAACACTGAAGCTTTCTTT. This gives the protein CASSPRGGMNTEAFF.

This clonotype was counted many times. The chain joins TRBV5-4 to TRBJ1-6; TRBD1 agrees at 8 bases. The CDR3 sequence is 16 residues long. The germline CDR1 and CDR2 sequences are SGHNT and YYREEE (reference sequence). With V trimmed by 1 base and J by 10 bases, 10 bases remained unmatched. DNA for the CDR3: TGTGCCAGCAGCTTGAGGACAGGGACCGGTTGGTCACCCCTCCACTTT. Translation gives CASSLRTGTGWSPLHF.

This clonotype was seen ten or more times. The chain joins TRBV9 to TRBJ2-5; D remains ambiguous. The germline gives CDR1 SGDLS, CDR2 YYNGEE. The CDR3 is 13 residues long. Trimming left V 3 bases short and J 5 bases short, with 11 bases between. The chain's CDR3 is CASSDDGHETQYF. The CDR3 DNA reads TGTGCCAGCAGCGACGACGGTCACGAGACCCAGTACTTC.

In this sample, this clonotype turned up many times. The V and J genes are TRBV9 and TRBJ1-4; tentatively, D is TRBD1 (6 bases). Germline loops: CDR1 SGDLS, CDR2 YYNGEE. CDR3 length: 14 residues. Trimming pared 0 bases from V and 11 bases from J, leaving 14 bases between. The CDR3 nucleotides read TGTGCCAGCAGCGTAGAGGCAGGGGAAGGCAAACTGTTTTTT. This encodes CASSVEAGEGKLFF. The variable domain in full, with the rest retrieved from reference TRBV9 and TRBJ1-4, is DSGVTQTPKHLITATGQRVTLRCSPRSGDLSVYWYQQSLDQGLQFLIQYYNGEERAKGNILERFSAQQFPDLHSELNLSSLELGDSALYFCASSVEAGEGKLFFGSGTQLSVL.

This clonotype was seen at least ten times. The gene calls are TRBV20-1 and TRBJ2-1, with D possibly being TRBD2 (6 bases). Trimming left V 1 base short and J 13 bases short, with 11 bases between. Germline lookup yields CDR1 DFQATT and CDR2 SNEGSKA (reference sequence). CDR3 length: 11 residues. The CDR3 bases are TGCAGTGCTAGAGCCGGGACTCCACAGTTCTTC. Translating it yields CSARAGTPQFF.

The CDR3 DNA reads as TGTGCCAGCAGCTTTATAACCGGGGGTAGGACTGAAGCTTTCTTT. Protein sequence: CASSFITGGRTEAFF. The rearrangement joins TRBV7-9 to TRBJ1-1, with D possibly being TRBD1 (5 bases). Between the trimmed V and J ends, which lost 3 bases and 5 bases, there was a span of 16 bases. CDR3 length: 15 amino acids. From germline, CDR1 is SEHNR and CDR2 FQNEAQ (reference sequence). Combining the CDR3 with reference TRBV7-9 and TRBJ1-1 gives the whole variable domain DTGVSQNPRHKITKRGQNVTFRCDPISEHNRLYWYRQTLGQGPEFLTYFQNEAQLEKSRLLSDRFSAERPKGSFSTLEIQRTEQGDSAMYLCASSFITGGRTEAFFGQGTRLTVV.

V usage is TRBV6-2 or TRBV6-3 and J usage is TRBJ2-7; the match to TRBD1 covers 9 bases. CDR3 length equals 15 residues. From germline, CDR1 is MNHEY and CDR2 SVGEGT. The V segment lost 6 bases and the J segment 2 bases; nucleotides outside the gene matches: 8. CDR3 coding DNA: TGTGCCAGCAGCCTCGGACAGGGGCCAACCTACGAGCAGTACGTC. As protein: CASSLGQGPTYEQYV.

The V and J genes are TRBV19 and TRBJ1-4; TRBD1 matches 9 bases. J gave up 14 bases and V 8 bases, and 21 bases lay outside the gene matches. CDR1 and CDR2 from the germline V gene are LNHDA and SQIVND (reference sequence). The CDR3 is 16 residues long. In DNA form, the CDR3 reads TGTGCCAGTGGCGATCCGGGACAGGGCTCAAGGAGGTCCCTGTTTTTT. Amino acids: CASGDPGQGSRRSLFF.

The rearrangement uses TRBV28 and TRBJ2-5; TRBD1 matches at 9 bases. V was pared by 5 bases and J by 4 bases, with 5 bases of the junction left unmatched. Germline V lookup: CDR1 MDHEN, CDR2 SYDVKM. The CDR3 has 14 residues. In DNA form, the CDR3 reads TGTGCCAGCAGTCCGGGACAGGGCTCAGAGACCCAGTACTTC. The encoded protein is CASSPGQGSETQYF.

The genes are TRBV3-1 and TRBJ1-5, with a possible D match to TRBD1 (5 bases). The germline gives CDR1 LGHDT, CDR2 YNNKEL (reference sequence). Trimming left V 3 bases short and J 7 bases short, with 16 bases between. The CDR3 has 15 amino acids. CDR3 coding DNA: TGTGCCAGCAGCCATTCAATCCAGGGCGGGCAGCCCCAGCATTTT. This gives the protein CASSHSIQGGQPQHF.

Many counts were recorded for this clonotype. The V call is TRBV6-5, the J call TRBJ2-2; TRBD2 is a possible D gene (5 bases). The CDR3 has 13 residues. V lost 10 bases, J lost 6 bases, and 15 bases lay in between. Germline-derived CDR1 and CDR2 are MNHEY and SVGAGI. The CDR3 sequence: CATSKGEAGELFF. The CDR3 DNA sequence: TGTGCCACCTCAAAGGGAGAAGCCGGGGAGCTGTTTTTT.

Many counts were recorded for this clonotype. The chain employs TRBV11-2 and TRBJ2-1; 9 bases fit TRBD2. Germline CDR1 SGHAT, CDR2 FQNNGV. The CDR3 is 16 residues long. Trimming at V came to 1 base and at J to 6 bases, leaving 7 bases not matched to a gene. As DNA, the CDR3 is TGTGCCAGCAGCTTAGGGAGTCTAGCGGGGATCAATGAGCAGTTCTTC. This sequence encodes CASSLGSLAGINEQFF.

The chain carries TRBV4-3 and TRBJ2-1, with 9 bases lining up with TRBD2. Unmatched junction bases numbered 14, after V lost 4 bases and J lost 10 bases. Germline V gene lookup returns CDR1 LGHNA and CDR2 YSLEER. This CDR3 is built from 16 residues. The CDR3 loop is CASSPSLASGAYEQFF. The DNA for the CDR3 is TGCGCCAGCAGCCCCTCGCTTGCTAGCGGGGCCTACGAGCAGTTCTTC.

This clonotype was counted at least ten times. V and J are TRBV29-1 and TRBJ1-5, with D possibly matching TRBD1 (5 bases). The germline CDR1 and CDR2 sequences are SQVTM and ANQGSEA. Trimming removed 6 bases from V and 6 bases from J, with 12 bases in between. CDR3 size: 12 residues. The CDR3 region is CSVSGRGQPQHF. The DNA of the CDR3 is TGCAGCGTATCAGGGCGCGGTCAGCCCCAGCATTTT.

The V and J genes are TRBV12-3 or TRBV12-4 and TRBJ2-2, with D perhaps matching TRBD2 (6 bases). The CDR3 has 15 residues. Trimming took off 6 bases at V and 0 bases at J, with 11 bases between the two ends. The CDR3 region has the DNA TGTGCCAGCAGATGGACTAACGCGAACACCGGGGAGCTGTTTTTT. It specifies CASRWTNANTGELFF.